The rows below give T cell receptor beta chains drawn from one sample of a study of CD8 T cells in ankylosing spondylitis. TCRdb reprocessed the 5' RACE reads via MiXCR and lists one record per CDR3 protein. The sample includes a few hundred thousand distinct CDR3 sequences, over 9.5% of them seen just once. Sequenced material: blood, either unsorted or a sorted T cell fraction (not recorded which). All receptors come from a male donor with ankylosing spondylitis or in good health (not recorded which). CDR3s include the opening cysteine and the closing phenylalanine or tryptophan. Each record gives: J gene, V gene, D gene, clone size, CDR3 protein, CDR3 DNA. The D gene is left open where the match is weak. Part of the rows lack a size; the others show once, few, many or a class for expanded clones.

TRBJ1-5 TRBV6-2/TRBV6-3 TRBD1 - CASSSTGESIEPQHF TGTGCCAGCAGTTCGACAGGGGAGAGCATTGAGCCCCAGCATTTT
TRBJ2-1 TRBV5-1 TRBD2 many CASSLGARGGLNEQFF TGCGCCAGCAGCTTGGGTGCGCGGGGGGGCCTCAATGAGCAGTTCTTC
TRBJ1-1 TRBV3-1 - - CASSQFQSLAEAFF TGTGCCAGCAGCCAGTTTCAGTCTTTGGCTGAAGCTTTCTTT
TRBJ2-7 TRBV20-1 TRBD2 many CSARTWTSGYEQYF TGCAGTGCTAGGACCTGGACTAGCGGGTACGAGCAGTACTTC
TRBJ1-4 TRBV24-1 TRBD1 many CATSGIDRGSSLNEKLFF TGTGCCACCAGTGGCATAGACAGGGGGAGTTCCCTTAATGAAAAACTGTTTTTT
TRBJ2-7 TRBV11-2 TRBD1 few CASSEGQGERHEQYF TGTGCCAGCAGCGAAGGACAGGGAGAGCGCCACGAGCAGTACTTC
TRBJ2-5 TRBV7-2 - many CASSGMLVETQYF TGTGCCAGCAGTGGGATGTTGGTAGAGACCCAGTACTTC
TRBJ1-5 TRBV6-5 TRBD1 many CASSYGTGHQPQHF TGTGCCAGCAGTTACGGGACAGGTCATCAGCCCCAGCATTTT
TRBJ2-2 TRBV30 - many CAWSVLPGELFF TGTGCCTGGAGTGTACTCCCCGGGGAGCTGTTTTTT
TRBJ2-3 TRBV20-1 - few CSARLGLGPSDTQYF TGCAGTGCTAGACTGGGTTTGGGGCCTTCAGATACGCAGTATTTT
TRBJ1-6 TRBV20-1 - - CSATGLLNSPLHF TGCAGTGCAACGGGACTCCTTAATTCACCCCTCCACTTT
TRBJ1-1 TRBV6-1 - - CASSRPSERGTEAFF TGTGCCAGCAGCCGCCCCTCGGAACGTGGCACTGAAGCTTTCTTT
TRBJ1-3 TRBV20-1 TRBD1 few CSARDRVTGNTIYF TGCAGTGCCCGGGACAGGGTAACTGGAAACACCATATATTTT
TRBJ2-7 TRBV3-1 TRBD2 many CASKLTSGGYYEQYF TGTGCCAGTAAATTGACTAGCGGGGGATATTACGAGCAGTACTTC